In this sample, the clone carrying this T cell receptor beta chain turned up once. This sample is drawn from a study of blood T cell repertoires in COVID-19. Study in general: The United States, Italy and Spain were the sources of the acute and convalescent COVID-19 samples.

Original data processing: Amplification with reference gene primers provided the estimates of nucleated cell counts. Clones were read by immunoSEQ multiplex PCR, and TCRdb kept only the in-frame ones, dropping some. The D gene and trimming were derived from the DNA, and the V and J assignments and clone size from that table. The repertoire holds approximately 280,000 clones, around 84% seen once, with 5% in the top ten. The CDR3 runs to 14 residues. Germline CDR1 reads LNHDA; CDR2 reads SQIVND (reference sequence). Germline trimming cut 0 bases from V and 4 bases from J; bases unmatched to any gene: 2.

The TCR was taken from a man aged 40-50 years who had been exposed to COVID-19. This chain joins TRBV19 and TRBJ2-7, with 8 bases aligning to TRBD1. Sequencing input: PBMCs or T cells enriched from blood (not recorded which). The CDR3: CASSIDRGQYEQYF. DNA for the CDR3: TGTGCCAGTAGTATAGACAGGGGGCAATACGAGCAGTACTTC.